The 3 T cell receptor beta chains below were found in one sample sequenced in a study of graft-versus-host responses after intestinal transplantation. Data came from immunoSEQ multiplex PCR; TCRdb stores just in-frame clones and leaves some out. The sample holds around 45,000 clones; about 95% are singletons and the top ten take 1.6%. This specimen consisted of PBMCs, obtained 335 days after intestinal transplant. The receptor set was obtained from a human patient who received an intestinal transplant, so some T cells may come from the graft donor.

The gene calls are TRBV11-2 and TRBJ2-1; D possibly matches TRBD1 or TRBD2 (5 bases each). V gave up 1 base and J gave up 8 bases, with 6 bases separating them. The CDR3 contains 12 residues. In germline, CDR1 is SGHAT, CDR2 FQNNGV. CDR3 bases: TGTGCCAGCAGCTTAGGGGGACATGAGCAGTTCTTC. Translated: CASSLGGHEQFF.

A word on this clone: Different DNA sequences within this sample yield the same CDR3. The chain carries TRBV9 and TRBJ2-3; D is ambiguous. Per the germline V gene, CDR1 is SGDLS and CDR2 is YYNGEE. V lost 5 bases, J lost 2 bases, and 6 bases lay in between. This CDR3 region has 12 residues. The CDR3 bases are TGTGCCAGCAGTGTTAACACAGATACGCAGTATTTT. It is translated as CASSVNTDTQYF.

The CDR3 protein is CASSYGPQGHGYTF. CDR3 bases: TGTGCCAGCAGTTACGGTCCTCAGGGGCACGGCTACACCTTC. The chain carries TRBV6-9 and TRBJ1-2; possibly TRBD1 for D (6 bases). V dropped 3 bases and J dropped 8 bases, with 16 bases sitting between them. Germline values: CDR1 MNHGY, CDR2 SVAAGI. This CDR3 has 14 amino acids.